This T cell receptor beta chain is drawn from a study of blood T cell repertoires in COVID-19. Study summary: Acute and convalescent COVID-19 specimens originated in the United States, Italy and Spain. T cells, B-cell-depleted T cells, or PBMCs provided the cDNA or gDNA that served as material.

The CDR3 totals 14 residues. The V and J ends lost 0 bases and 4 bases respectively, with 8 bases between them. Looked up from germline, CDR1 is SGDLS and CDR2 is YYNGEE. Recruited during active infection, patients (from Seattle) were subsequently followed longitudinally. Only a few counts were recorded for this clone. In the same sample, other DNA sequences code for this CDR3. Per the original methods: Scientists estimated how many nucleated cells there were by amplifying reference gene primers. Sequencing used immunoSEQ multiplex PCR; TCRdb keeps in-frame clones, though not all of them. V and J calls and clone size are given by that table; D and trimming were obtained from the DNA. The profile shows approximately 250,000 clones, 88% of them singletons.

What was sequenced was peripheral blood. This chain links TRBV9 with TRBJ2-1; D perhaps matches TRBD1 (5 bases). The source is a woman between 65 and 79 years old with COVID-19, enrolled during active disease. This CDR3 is CASSVVGAYNEQFF. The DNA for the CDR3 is TGTGCCAGCAGCGTAGTAGGGGCGTACAATGAGCAGTTCTTC.